This T cell receptor beta chain originates from a study of blood T cells in healthy people across ages. This clonotype has a handful of counts. As yet, its antigen is unknown. Trimming removed 4 bases from V and 11 bases from J; junction bases left unmatched: 6. The CDR3 runs 12 residues. CDR1 SGHDN and CDR2 FVKESK come from the germline V gene. Study results and limitations: Donors of long life had a larger count of naive CD4+ cells and greater diversity than aged donors.

Together with a sample-barcoded 5' primer, a J-beta primer mix was included in a second PCR lasting about 7 to 11 cycles. Every cDNA molecule carried a tag from a template-switch adaptor bearing 12 random nucleotides. TCRdb re-analysed the 5' RACE reads in MiXCR, keeping a single row per CDR3 protein. The profile shows about 510,000 distinct CDR3 sequences, about a quarter of them singletons. These data also featured in a second study, about T cells of mothers and their children.

The receptor's source is a boy aged 2 to 10 in good health. The sequenced sample was blood. This rearrangement joins TRBV14 to TRBJ2-7; 9 positions match TRBD1. The CDR3 DNA follows: TGTGCCAGCAGCCCAGGCAGGGACAGGGAGTACTTC. It specifies CASSPGRDREYF.